Below are 14 T cell receptor beta chains sequenced from a single sample in a study of cytomegalovirus exposure and HLA in healthy donors. The PCR had 60 Vbeta and 13 Jbeta primers. The data were produced by immunoSEQ multiplex PCR, yet TCRdb's version contains in-frame clones alone and is incomplete. The sample consists of around 130,000 clones, roughly 70% of them appearing once. What was sequenced was PBMCs. These receptors originate from a woman in her thirties or forties in good health and CMV-seropositive.

The chain employs TRBV30 and TRBJ1-1; D not resolved. This CDR3 is 13 amino acids long. V was trimmed by 4 bases and J by 3 bases, leaving 12 bases between them. In germline, CDR1 is GTSNPN, CDR2 SVGIG (reference sequence). The CDR3 nucleotides read TGTGCCTGGAAGATGCGACTAGACACTGAAGCTTTCTTT. This gives the protein CAWKMRLDTEAFF.

The chain couples TRBV4-3 to TRBJ1-1; no clear D gene. CDR1 is LGHNA and CDR2 is YSLEER in the germline V gene. The CDR3 has 14 residues. V was clipped by 4 bases and J by 6 bases, with 15 bases between them. CDR3 in amino acids: CASSLPGGKAEAFF. In DNA form, the CDR3 reads TGCGCCAGCAGCCTTCCGGGAGGGAAGGCTGAAGCTTTCTTT.

This rearrangement joins TRBV6-1 to TRBJ2-5; D gene uncertain. The assigned J gene may be wrong: the sequence end matches TRBJ2-7 better. This CDR3 is 14 amino acids long. CDR1 and CDR2 (germline): MNHNS, SASEGT. CDR3 sequence reads: CASSGSWSSYEQYF. DNA for the CDR3: TGTGCCAGCAGTGGCTCATGGAGCTCCTACGAGCAGTACTTC.

This clone showed up just a few times. The chain is built from TRBV28 and TRBJ1-3; D uncertain. Looked up from germline, CDR1 is MDHEN and CDR2 is SYDVKM. The V end was cut by 1 base, the J end by 7 bases, with 11 bases between. This CDR3 comprises 14 residues. DNA for the CDR3: TGTGCCAGCAGTTTATCGACCCGAGGGAACACCATATATTTT. Its protein is CASSLSTRGNTIYF.

This rearrangement joins TRBV5-5 to TRBJ1-2; unclear D gene. This CDR3 region has 15 residues. Trimming left V 1 base short and J 3 bases short, with 13 bases between. Germline V gene sequence: CDR1 SGHKS, CDR2 YYEKEE (reference sequence). The CDR3 coding sequence is TGTGCCAGCAGCTTGTTGGAGGTCTTAGACTATGGCTACACCTTC. Translated: CASSLLEVLDYGYTF.

This clone was picked up one time. V and J are TRBV2 and TRBJ1-2; a possible D gene is TRBD1 (6 bases). This CDR3 is 15 amino acids long. Germline V gene sequence: CDR1 SNHLY, CDR2 FYNNEI. V lost 8 bases, J lost 4 bases, and 20 bases lay in between. CDR3 in amino acids: CASPGAFDRSYGYTF. CDR3 in DNA: TGTGCCAGCCCAGGGGCCTTCGATCGAAGCTATGGCTACACCTTC.

The gene calls are TRBV4-3 and TRBJ2-5; 11 bases line up with TRBD2. The length of the CDR3 is 15 residues. Germline CDR1 is LGHNA and CDR2 is YSLEER. V dropped 5 bases and J dropped 1; count of bases not matched to a gene: 3. Here the CDR3 reads CASSIGTSGQETQYF. Here the CDR3 DNA reads TGCGCCAGCAGCATCGGGACTAGCGGCCAAGAGACCCAGTACTTC.

The gene calls are TRBV7-9 and TRBJ1-5; D remains unclear. V was shortened by 3 bases and J by 7 bases, with 7 bases between the two germline ends. Per the germline V gene, CDR1 is SEHNR and CDR2 is FQNEAQ (reference sequence). The CDR3 is 12 residues long. The CDR3 region is CASSFSGQPQHF. The CDR3 DNA reads TGTGCCAGCAGCTTCTCTGGCCAGCCCCAGCATTTT. The full variable domain, completed using reference TRBV7-9 and TRBJ1-5, is DTGVSQNPRHKITKRGQNVTFRCDPISEHNRLYWYRQTLGQGPEFLTYFQNEAQLEKSRLLSDRFSAERPKGSFSTLEIQRTEQGDSAMYLCASSFSGQPQHFGDGTRLSIL.

Many counts were recorded for this clone. This chain joins TRBV7-9 and TRBJ2-7; D ambiguous. The ends were cut back, 2 bases at V and 9 bases at J, with 8 bases in the middle. CDR3 length: 11 residues. Per the germline V gene, CDR1 is SEHNR and CDR2 is FQNEAQ (reference sequence). CDR3 in amino acids: CASSLLSGQYF. CDR3 DNA: TGTGCCAGCAGCTTACTCTCCGGGCAGTACTTC.

The CDR3 DNA follows: TGTGCCAGCAGTGAACAGGGCTATGGCTACACCTTC. This sequence encodes CASSEQGYGYTF. V is TRBV6-1 and J is TRBJ1-2, with D tentatively TRBD1 (5 bases). The CDR3 contains 12 residues. Germline CDR1 and CDR2: MNHNS and SASEGT. V lost 2 bases and J 4 bases, leaving 5 bases between the germline ends.

The genes are TRBV6-1 and TRBJ2-3; 8 bases agree with TRBD2. There are 15 residues in the CDR3. Per the germline V gene, CDR1 is MNHNS and CDR2 is SASEGT. V shed 4 bases and J 2 bases; nucleotides not matched to a gene: 5. CDR3 sequence (DNA): TGTGCCAGCAGTGGAGCGGGGGCCATCACAGATACGCAGTATTTT. Amino acid sequence: CASSGAGAITDTQYF.

The CDR3 here is CASSMGGGTNEKLFF. DNA for the CDR3: TGTGCCAGCAGCATGGGGGGAGGCACTAATGAAAAACTGTTTTTT. The chain employs TRBV7-6 and TRBJ1-4; TRBD1 might be the D (5 bases). V dropped 5 bases and J dropped 2 bases, with 12 bases sitting between them. The CDR3 is 15 amino acids. CDR1 and CDR2 (germline): SGHVS, FNYEAQ.

The gene calls are TRBV4-1 and TRBJ2-2; 12 nucleotides line up with TRBD2. The CDR3 contains 16 residues. Germline values: CDR1 MGHRA, CDR2 YSYEKL. The ends lost 8 bases at V and 7 bases at J; junction bases unmatched: 11. The CDR3 DNA sequence: TGCGCCAGCGCTACCAGGACTAGCGGGACCGGCGGGGAGCTGTTTTTT. Its translation: CASATRTSGTGGELFF.

This chain uses TRBV18 with TRBJ1-1; D ambiguous. V lost 2 bases to trimming and J lost 0 bases, with 7 bases between them. Germline CDR1 and CDR2: KGHSH and LQKENI. This CDR3 comprises 14 residues. CDR3 bases: TGTGCCAGCTCACCAGCAGGCATGAACACTGAAGCTTTCTTT. Residues: CASSPAGMNTEAFF.